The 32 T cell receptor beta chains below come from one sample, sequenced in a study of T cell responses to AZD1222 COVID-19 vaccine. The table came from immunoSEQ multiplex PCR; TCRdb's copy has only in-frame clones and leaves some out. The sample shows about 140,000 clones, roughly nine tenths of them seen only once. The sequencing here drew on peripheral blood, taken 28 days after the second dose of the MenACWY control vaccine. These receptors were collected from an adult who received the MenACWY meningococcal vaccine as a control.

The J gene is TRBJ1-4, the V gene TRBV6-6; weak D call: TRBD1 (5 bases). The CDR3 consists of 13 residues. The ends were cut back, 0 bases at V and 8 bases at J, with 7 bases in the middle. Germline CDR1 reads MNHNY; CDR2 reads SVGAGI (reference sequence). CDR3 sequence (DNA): TGTGCCAGCAGTTACTCAGGACAAGAAAAACTGTTTTTT. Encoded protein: CASSYSGQEKLFF.

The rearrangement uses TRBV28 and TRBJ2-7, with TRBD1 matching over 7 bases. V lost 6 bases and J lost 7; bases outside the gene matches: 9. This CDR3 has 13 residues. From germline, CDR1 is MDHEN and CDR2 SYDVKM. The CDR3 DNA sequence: TGTGCCAGCAGCCCGACAGGGTTACGAGAGCAGTACTTC. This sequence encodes CASSPTGLREQYF.

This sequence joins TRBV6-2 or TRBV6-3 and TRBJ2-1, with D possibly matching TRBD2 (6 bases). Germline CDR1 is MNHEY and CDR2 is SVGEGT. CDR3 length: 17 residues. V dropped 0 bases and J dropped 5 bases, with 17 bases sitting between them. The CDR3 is CASSYSMRDWVNNEQFF. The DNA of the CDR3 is TGTGCCAGCAGTTACTCGATGCGGGACTGGGTCAACAATGAGCAGTTCTTC.

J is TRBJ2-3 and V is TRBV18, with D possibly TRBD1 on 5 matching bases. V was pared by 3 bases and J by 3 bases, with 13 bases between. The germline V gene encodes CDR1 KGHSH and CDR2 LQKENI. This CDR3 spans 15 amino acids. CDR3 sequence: CASSPLGHGTDTQYF. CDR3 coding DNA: TGTGCCAGCTCACCCCTCGGACACGGTACAGATACGCAGTATTTT.

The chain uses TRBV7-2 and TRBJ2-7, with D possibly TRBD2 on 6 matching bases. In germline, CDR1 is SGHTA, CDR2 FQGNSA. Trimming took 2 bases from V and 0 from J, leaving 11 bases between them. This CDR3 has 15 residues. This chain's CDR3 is CASSLFGGTSYEQYF. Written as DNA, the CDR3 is TGTGCCAGCAGCTTATTCGGCGGGACCTCCTACGAGCAGTACTTC.

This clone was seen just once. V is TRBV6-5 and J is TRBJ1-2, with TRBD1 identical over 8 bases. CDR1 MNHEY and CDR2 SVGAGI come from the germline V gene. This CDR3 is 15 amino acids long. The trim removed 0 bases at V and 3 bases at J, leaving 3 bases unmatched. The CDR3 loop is CASSYSGTGDYGYTF. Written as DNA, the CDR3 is TGTGCCAGCAGTTACTCGGGGACAGGCGACTATGGCTACACCTTC.

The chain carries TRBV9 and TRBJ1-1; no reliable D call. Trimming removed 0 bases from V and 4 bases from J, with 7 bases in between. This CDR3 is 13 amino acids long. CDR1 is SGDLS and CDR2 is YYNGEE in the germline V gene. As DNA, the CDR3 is TGTGCCAGCAGCGTAGCGAGTGGCACTGAAGCTTTCTTT. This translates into CASSVASGTEAFF.

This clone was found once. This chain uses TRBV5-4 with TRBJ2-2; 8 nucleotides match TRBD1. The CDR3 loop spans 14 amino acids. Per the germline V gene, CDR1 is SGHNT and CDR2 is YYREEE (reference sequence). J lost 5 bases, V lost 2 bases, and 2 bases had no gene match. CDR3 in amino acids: CASSFRTGTGELFF. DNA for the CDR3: TGTGCCAGCAGCTTCCGGACAGGGACCGGGGAGCTGTTTTTT.

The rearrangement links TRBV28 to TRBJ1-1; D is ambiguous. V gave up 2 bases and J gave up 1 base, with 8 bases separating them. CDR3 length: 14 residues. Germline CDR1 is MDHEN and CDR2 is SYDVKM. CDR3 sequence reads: CASSLGGWNTEAFF. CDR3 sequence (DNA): TGTGCCAGCAGTTTAGGTGGTTGGAACACTGAAGCTTTCTTT.

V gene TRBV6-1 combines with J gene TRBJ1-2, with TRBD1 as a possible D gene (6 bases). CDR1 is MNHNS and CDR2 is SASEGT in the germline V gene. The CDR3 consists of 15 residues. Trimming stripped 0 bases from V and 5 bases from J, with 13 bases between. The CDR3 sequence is CASSEAQGQGYGYTF. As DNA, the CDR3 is TGTGCCAGCAGTGAAGCGCAGGGGCAAGGGTATGGCTACACCTTC.

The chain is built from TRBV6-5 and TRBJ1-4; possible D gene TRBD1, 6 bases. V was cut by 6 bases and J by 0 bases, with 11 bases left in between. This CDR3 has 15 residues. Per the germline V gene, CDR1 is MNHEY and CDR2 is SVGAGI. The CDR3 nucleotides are TGTGCCAGCAGGGACAGCACTACAACTAATGAAAAACTGTTTTTT. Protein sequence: CASRDSTTTNEKLFF.

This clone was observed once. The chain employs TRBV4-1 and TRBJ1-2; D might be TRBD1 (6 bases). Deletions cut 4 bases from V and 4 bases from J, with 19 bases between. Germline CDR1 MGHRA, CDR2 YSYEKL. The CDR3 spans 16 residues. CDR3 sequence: CASSPDGQGTFYGYTF. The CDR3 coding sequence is TGCGCCAGCAGCCCGGACGGCCAGGGGACATTCTATGGCTACACCTTC.

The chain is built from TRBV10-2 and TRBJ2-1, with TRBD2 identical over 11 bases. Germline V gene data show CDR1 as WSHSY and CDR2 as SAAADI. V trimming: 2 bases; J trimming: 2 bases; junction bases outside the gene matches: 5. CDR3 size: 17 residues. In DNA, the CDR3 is TGCGCCAGCAGTGAGGCGACTAGCGGGGCTACCTACAATGAGCAGTTCTTC. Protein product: CASSEATSGATYNEQFF.

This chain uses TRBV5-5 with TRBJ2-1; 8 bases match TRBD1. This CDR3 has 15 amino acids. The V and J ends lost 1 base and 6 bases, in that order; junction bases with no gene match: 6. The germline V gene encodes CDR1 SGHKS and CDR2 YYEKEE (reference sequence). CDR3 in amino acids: CASSLTGGGGNEQFF. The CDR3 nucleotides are TGTGCCAGCAGCTTGACAGGGGGTGGTGGCAATGAGCAGTTCTTC.

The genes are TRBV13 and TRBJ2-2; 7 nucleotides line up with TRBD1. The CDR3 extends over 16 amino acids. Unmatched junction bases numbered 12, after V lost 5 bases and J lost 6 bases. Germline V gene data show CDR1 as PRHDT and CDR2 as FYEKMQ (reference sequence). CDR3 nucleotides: TGTGCCAGCAGCGCGCAGACAGGGTTTAACGCCGGGGAGCTGTTTTTT. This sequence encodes CASSAQTGFNAGELFF.

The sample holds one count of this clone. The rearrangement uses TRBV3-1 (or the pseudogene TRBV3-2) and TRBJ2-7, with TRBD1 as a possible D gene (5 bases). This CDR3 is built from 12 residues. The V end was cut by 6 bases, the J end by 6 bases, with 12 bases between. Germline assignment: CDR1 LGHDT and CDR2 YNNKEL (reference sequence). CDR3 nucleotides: TGTGCCAGCAGTACCCAGGGTCCCGAGCAGTACTTC. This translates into CASSTQGPEQYF.

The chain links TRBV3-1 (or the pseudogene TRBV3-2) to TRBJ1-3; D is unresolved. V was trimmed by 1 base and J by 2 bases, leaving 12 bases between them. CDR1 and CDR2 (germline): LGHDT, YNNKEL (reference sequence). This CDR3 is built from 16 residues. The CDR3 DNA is TGTGCCAGCAGCCAAGTACGCGGGTTTGCTGGAAACACCATATATTTT. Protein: CASSQVRGFAGNTIYF.

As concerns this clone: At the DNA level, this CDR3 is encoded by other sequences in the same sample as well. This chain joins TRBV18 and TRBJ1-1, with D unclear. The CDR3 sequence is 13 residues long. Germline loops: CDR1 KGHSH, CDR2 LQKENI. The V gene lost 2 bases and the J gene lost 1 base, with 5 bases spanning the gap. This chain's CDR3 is CASSPSGNTEAFF. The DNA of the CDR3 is TGTGCCAGCTCACCATCAGGGAACACTGAAGCTTTCTTT. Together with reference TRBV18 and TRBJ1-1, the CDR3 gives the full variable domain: NAGVMQNPRHLVRRRGQEARLRCSPMKGHSHVYWYRQLPEEGLKFMVYLQKENIIDESGMPKERFSAEFPKEGPSILRIQQVVRGDSAAYFCASSPSGNTEAFFGQGTRLTVV.

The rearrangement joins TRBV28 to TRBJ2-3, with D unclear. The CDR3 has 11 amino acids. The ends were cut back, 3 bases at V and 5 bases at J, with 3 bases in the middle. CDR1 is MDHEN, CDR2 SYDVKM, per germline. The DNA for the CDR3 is TGTGCCAGCAGTTTCGAAGATACGCAGTATTTT. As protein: CASSFEDTQYF.

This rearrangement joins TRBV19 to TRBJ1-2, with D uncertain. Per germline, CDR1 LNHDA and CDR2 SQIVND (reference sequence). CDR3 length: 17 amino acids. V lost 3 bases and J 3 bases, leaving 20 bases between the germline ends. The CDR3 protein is CASSIPNRRALDYGYTF. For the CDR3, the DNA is TGTGCCAGTAGTATCCCTAATCGGAGGGCGCTGGACTATGGCTACACCTTC.

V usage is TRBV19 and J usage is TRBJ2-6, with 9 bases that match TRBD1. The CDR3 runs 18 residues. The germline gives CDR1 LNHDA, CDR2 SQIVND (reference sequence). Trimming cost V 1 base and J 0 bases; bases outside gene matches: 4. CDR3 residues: CASSIVGTGRSGANVLTF. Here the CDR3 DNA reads TGTGCCAGTAGTATAGTGGGGACAGGGCGCTCTGGGGCCAACGTCCTGACTTTC. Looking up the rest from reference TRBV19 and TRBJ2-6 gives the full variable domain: DGGITQSPKYLFRKEGQNVTLSCEQNLNHDAMYWYRQDPGQGLRLIYYSQIVNDFQKGDIAEGYSVSREKKESFPLTVTSAQKNPTAFYLCASSIVGTGRSGANVLTFGAGSRLTVL.

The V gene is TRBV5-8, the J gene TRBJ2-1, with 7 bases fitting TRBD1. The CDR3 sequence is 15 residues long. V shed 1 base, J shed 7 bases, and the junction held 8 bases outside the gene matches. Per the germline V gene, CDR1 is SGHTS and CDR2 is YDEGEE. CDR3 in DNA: TGTGCCAGCAGCTTGTTCAAGGGGGCTCGAAATGAGCAGTTCTTC. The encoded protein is CASSLFKGARNEQFF.

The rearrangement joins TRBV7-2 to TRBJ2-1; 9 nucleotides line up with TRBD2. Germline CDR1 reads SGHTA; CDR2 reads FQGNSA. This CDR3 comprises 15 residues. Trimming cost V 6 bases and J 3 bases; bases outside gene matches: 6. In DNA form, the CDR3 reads TGTGCCAGCAGTACGGCTAGCGGGGACTACAATGAGCAGTTCTTC. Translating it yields CASSTASGDYNEQFF.

CDR3 region: CASSFRLMNTEAFF. The CDR3 DNA follows: TGTGCCAGCAGTTTCCGACTGATGAACACTGAAGCTTTCTTT. This chain uses TRBV28 with TRBJ1-1; D remains unclear. With 3 bases removed from V and 0 bases from J, the gap between germline ends came to 8 bases. CDR1 and CDR2 (germline): MDHEN, SYDVKM. This CDR3 is 14 amino acids long.

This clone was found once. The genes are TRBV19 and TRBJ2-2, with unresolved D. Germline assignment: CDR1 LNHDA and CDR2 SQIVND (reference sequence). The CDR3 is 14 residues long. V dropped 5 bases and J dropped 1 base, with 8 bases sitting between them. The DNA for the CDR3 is TGTGCCAGTAGTTTGCTTGAGAACACCGGGGAGCTGTTTTTT. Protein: CASSLLENTGELFF.

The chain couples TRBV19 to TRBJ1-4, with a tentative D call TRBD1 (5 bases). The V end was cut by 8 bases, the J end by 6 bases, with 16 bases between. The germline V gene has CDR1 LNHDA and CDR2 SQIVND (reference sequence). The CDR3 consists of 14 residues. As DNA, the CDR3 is TGTGCCAGTGGGGGTTGGAGCGAGGATGAAAAACTGTTTTTT. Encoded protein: CASGGWSEDEKLFF. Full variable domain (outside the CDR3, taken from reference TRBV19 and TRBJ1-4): DGGITQSPKYLFRKEGQNVTLSCEQNLNHDAMYWYRQDPGQGLRLIYYSQIVNDFQKGDIAEGYSVSREKKESFPLTVTSAQKNPTAFYLCASGGWSEDEKLFFGSGTQLSVL.

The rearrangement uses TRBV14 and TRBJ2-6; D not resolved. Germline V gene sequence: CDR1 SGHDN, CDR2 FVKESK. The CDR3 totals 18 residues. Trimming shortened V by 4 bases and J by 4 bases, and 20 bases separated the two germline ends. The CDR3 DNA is TGTGCCAGCAGCCCTACGGTTAACAGTCGGGCGGGGGCCAACGTCCTGACTTTC. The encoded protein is CASSPTVNSRAGANVLTF.

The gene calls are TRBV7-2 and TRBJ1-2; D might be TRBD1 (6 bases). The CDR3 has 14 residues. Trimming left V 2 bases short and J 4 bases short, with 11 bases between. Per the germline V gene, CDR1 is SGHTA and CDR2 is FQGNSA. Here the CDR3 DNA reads TGTGCCAGCAGCTTACACAGGGAGGGCTATGGCTACACCTTC. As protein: CASSLHREGYGYTF.

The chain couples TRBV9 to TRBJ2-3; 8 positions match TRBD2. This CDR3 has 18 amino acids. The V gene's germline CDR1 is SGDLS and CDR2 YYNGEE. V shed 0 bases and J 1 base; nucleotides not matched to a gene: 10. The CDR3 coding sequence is TGTGCCAGCAGCGTAGCGGTCGGGGGGGGCGCGGGCACAGATACGCAGTATTTT. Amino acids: CASSVAVGGGAGTDTQYF.

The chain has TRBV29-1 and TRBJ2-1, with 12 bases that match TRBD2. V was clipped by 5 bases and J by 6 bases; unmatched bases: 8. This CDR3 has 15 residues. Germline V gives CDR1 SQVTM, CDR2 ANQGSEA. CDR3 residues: CSVCELAGGPNEQFF. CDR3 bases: TGCAGCGTTTGCGAGCTAGCGGGGGGGCCCAATGAGCAGTTCTTC.

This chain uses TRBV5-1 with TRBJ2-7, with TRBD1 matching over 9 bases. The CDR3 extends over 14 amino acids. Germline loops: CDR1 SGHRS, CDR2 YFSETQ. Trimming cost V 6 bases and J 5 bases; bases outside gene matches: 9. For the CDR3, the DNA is TGCGCCAGCAACTCTGGGACAGGGAGTCACGAGCAGTACTTC. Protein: CASNSGTGSHEQYF.

CDR3 sequence: CASSPQMIGYEQYF. In DNA, the CDR3 is TGTGCCAGCAGCCCACAAATGATAGGCTACGAGCAGTACTTC. This chain uses TRBV6-2 or TRBV6-3 with TRBJ2-7; D ambiguous. Germline CDR1 MNHEY, CDR2 SVGEGT. CDR3 size: 14 residues. V shed 6 bases and J shed 3 bases, with 15 bases lying between them.